This T cell receptor (beta chain) was profiled in a study of T cells after yellow fever vaccination. Study in general: Preparation of fractions with low cell numbers was performed using SMART-Seq v4 Ultra Low Input. Study-wide results and limits: Reappearance after the booster was observed for most primary-vaccination clones (about 96% CD4, around 90% CD8). Abundant clonotypes from the bulk population could contaminate FACS-sorted repertoires.

Turning to this clonotype: Its cognate antigen is unknown.

Germline-derived CDR1 and CDR2 are SGHAT and FQNNGV. This CDR3 spans 15 amino acids. V was clipped by 4 bases and J by 3 bases, with 15 bases between them. The authors made TCR cDNA by 5'RACE template switching, adding a universal primer site and UMIs. Using its own MiXCR run on the 5' RACE reads, TCRdb lists one record per CDR3 protein. Among hundreds of thousands of distinct CDR3 sequences listed, roughly 21% were seen once. This specimen was PBMCs, taken 15 days after the yellow fever booster vaccination. This receptor was taken from a man in his thirties or forties who received the YFV17D yellow fever vaccine. V and J are TRBV11-2 and TRBJ1-2; no firm D call. CDR3 amino acids: CASSYAGQRDYGYTF. In DNA form, the CDR3 reads TGTGCCAGCAGCTACGCCGGGCAGCGCGACTATGGCTACACCTTC.